The clone carrying this TCR beta chain has only one observation. Its specificity is not known. The method was immunoSEQ multiplex PCR; TCRdb's version includes in-frame clones alone and lacks a portion of them. This sample has roughly 2 million clones, with about 95% found just once. Cells designated naive CD8 were CD45RO-negative and were positively selected for CCR7, with terminally differentiated effector memory CD45RA+ cells excluded. The data are from a study of shared clonotypes between healthy human individuals. Study-level background: Those who served as donors were a couple of women and a few men between the ages of 18 and 49. Donors had three CD4 naive, three CD4 memory, two CD8 naive and one CD8 memory plate apiece.

Germline lookup yields CDR1 SEHNR and CDR2 FQNEAQ (reference sequence). V shed 5 bases, J shed 3 bases, and the junction held 9 bases outside the gene matches. The CDR3 is made up of 15 amino acids. Study-level points and caveats: Clonotype sharing among donors was thought likely to change with sequencing depth. What naive subsets generally showed was a larger estimated richness than memory subsets showed.

The V call is TRBV7-9, the J call TRBJ2-7, with 8 bases matching TRBD1. Sequencing input: naive CD8+ T cells sorted from blood. This TCR came from a man aged 18 to 29 in good health. As DNA, the CDR3 is TGTGCCAGCAGCCCCCGGGGGACAGGTTACTACGAGCAGTACTTC. It encodes CASSPRGTGYYEQYF.